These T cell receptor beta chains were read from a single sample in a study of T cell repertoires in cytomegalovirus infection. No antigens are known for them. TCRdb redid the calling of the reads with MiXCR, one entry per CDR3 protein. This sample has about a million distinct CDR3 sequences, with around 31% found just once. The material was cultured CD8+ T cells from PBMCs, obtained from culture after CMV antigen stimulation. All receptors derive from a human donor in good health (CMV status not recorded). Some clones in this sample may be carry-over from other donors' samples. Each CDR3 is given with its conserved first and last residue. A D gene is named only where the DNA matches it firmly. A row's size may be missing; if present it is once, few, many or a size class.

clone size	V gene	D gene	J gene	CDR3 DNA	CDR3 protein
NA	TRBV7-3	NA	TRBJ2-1	TGTGCCAGCAGCTTTAGCAGCCGCTACAATGAGCAGTTCTTC	CASSFSSRYNEQFF
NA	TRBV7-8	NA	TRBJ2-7	TGTGCCAGCAGCTTTTCTAAGGGTCAAGTCTACGAGCAGTACTTC	CASSFSKGQVYEQYF
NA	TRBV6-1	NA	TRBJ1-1	TGTGCCATACTCCGAATGGGCCCAGAAGCCCCTGAAGCTTTCTTT	CAILRMGPEAPEAFF
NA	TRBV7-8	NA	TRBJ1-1	TGTGCCAGCGGGGCGAACACTGAAGCTTTCTTT	CASGANTEAFF
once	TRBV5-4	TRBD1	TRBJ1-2	TGTGCCAGCAGTCATCCGGGACAGAGACGCCCCTCTAACTATGGCTACACCTTC	CASSHPGQRRPSNYGYTF
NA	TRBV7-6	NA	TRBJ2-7	TGTGCCAGCAGCTTATTTGAGGGAAACTACGAGCAGTACTTC	CASSLFEGNYEQYF
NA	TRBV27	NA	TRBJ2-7	TGTGCCAGCAGTCCGTCTAAGGGGCGCTACTCCTACGAGCAGTACTTC	CASSPSKGRYSYEQYF
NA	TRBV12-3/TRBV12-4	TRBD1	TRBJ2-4	TGTGCCAGCAGTTTCAATGACAGGGGCGAAAACATTCAGTACTTC	CASSFNDRGENIQYF
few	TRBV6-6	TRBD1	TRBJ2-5	TGTGCCACCGTTCCAGGGGGTTTTCAAGAGACCCAGTACTTC	CATVPGGFQETQYF
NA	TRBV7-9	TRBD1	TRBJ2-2	TGTGCCAGCTTCCTTTTCCCCCCGGGACAGGGGGCGTCCGGGGAGCTGTTTTTT	CASFLFPPGQGASGELFF
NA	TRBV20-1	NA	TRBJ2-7	TGCAGTGCTTCCTTAGGGGACTTTGTCTCCTACGAGCAGTACTTC	CSASLGDFVSYEQYF
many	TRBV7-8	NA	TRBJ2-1	TGTGCCAGCAGCTACCCCCCGGGAGAGCAGTTCTTC	CASSYPPGEQFF
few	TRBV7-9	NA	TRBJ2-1	TGTGCCAGCAGCTTATTGCCCACCCACAATGAGCAGTTCTTC	CASSLLPTHNEQFF
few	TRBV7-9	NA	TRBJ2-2	TGTGCCAGCAGCGTTACAGGTTTGGGCACCGGGGAGCTGTTTTTT	CASSVTGLGTGELFF
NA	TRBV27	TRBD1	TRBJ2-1	TGTGCCAGCAGTTTACAGGGGGCCCCCTACAATGAGCAGTTCTTC	CASSLQGAPYNEQFF
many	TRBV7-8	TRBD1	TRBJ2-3	TGTGCCAGCAGCCCTACCCAGGGGGCAACAGATACGCAGTATTTT	CASSPTQGATDTQYF
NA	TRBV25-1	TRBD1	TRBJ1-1	TGTGCCAGCAGTGAACTCATACCCTCCGGGACAGGGGCCACTGAAGCTTTCTTT	CASSELIPSGTGATEAFF
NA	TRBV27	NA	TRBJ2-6	TGTGCCAGCAGTTCGCCAGGTGTCCTGACTTTC	CASSSPGVLTF
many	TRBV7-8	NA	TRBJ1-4	TGTGCCAGCAGCCCCCCTGATGAAAAACTGTTTTTT	CASSPPDEKLFF
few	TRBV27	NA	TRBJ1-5	TGTGCCAGCAGTTTATTCTCAGGGAATCAGCCCCAGCATTTT	CASSLFSGNQPQHF
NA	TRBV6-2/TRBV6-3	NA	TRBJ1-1	TGTGCCAGCAGCCCCAAGCCCGGGGAAAAGACTGAAGCTTTCTTT	CASSPKPGEKTEAFF
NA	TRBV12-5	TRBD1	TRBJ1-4	TGTGCTAGTGGTTTGTGGACAGGGTTCGGCGAAAAACTGTTTTTT	CASGLWTGFGEKLFF
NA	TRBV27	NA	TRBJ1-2	TGTGCCAGCAGTTTATCATCGTCCGGGAACTATGGCTACACCTTC	CASSLSSSGNYGYTF
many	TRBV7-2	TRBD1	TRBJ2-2	TGTGCCAGCAGCTTACCCCTGGACAGGGTTAACACCGGGGAGCTGTTTTTT	CASSLPLDRVNTGELFF
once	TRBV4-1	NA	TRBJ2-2	TGCGCCAGCAGCCAAGACTTGGGACTTTTTTACACCGGGGAGCTGTTTTTT	CASSQDLGLFYTGELFF
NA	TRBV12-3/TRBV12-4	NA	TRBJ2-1	TGTGCCAGCAGTTTGGCGTGGGACGGAGGGGAGCAGTTCTTC	CASSLAWDGGEQFF
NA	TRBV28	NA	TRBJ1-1	TGTGCCAGCAGTTCCTGGACCGACACTGAAGCTTTCTTT	CASSSWTDTEAFF
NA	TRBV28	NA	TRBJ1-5	TGTGCCAGCAGTGGGGCCGGGGGGCTAGGTCAGCCCCAGCATTTT	CASSGAGGLGQPQHF
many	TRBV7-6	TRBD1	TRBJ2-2	TGTGCCAGCAGCTTAGCCGGGACAGGGTACGGGGAGCTGTTTTTT	CASSLAGTGYGELFF
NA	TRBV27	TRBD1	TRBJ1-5	TGTGCCAGCAGTTTATCAGGGGGCAATAGCAATCAGCCCCAGCATTTT	CASSLSGGNSNQPQHF
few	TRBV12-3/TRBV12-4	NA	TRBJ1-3	TGTGCCAGCAGTTTAGGTAGGGGAATTACTGGAAACACCATATATTTT	CASSLGRGITGNTIYF
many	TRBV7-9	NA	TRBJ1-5	TGTGCCAGCAGCTTAGGGGACAAGCCCCAGCATTTT	CASSLGDKPQHF
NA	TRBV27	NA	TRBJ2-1	TGTGTCAGCATGGGGGCCAATGAGCAGTTCTTC	CVSMGANEQFF
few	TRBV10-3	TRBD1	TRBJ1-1	TGTGCCATCAGAGCGACAGGGGAGAACACTGAAGCTTTCTTT	CAIRATGENTEAFF
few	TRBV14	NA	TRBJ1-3	TGTGCCAGCAGCTCGGACCGCGGAAACACCATATATTTT	CASSSDRGNTIYF
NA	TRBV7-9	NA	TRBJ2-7	TGTGCCAGCAGCCCGCAAGGGGGACAACCTTACGAGCAGTACTTC	CASSPQGGQPYEQYF
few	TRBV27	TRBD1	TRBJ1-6	TGTGCCAGCAGTTGGCAGGGGGATTCACCCCTCCACTTT	CASSWQGDSPLHF
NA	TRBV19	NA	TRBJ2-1	TGTGCCAGTAGTGCCAGGGGAGGGACCTACAATGAGCAGTTCTTC	CASSARGGTYNEQFF
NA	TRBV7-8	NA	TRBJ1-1	TGTGCCAGCAGCTTAAATGCAGGGGAGAACACTGAAGCTTTCTTT	CASSLNAGENTEAFF
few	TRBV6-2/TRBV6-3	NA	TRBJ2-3	TGTGCTAGCTCTTTCGTACACACAGATACGCAGTATTTT	CASSFVHTDTQYF
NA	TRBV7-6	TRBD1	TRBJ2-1	TGTGCCAGCAGCAGGGACAGGGAAGGTTACAATGAGCAGTTCTTC	CASSRDREGYNEQFF
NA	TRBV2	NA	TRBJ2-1	TGTGCCAGCAGACCCGGGGGTTGGCAGTTCTTC	CASRPGGWQFF
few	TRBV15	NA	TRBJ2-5	TGTGCCACCAGCAGATCCCGGAGAGCAGGGGAGACCCAGTACTTC	CATSRSRRAGETQYF
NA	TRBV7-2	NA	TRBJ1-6	TGTGCCAGCAGCAGCGGTCGGAAAATGGAAAATTCACCCCTCCACTTT	CASSSGRKMENSPLHF
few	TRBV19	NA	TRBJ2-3	TGTGCCAGTAGTATCCTCGGCGCTGGCGGGGAGACAGATACGCAGTATTTT	CASSILGAGGETDTQYF
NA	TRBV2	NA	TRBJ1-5	TGTGTCAGCAGTGAACGGGGCCCCGGATCCACCTATAGCAATCAGCCCCAGCATTTT	CVSSERGPGSTYSNQPQHF
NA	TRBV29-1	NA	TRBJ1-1	TGCAGCGGCCACCTGAACACTGAAGCTTTCTTT	CSGHLNTEAFF
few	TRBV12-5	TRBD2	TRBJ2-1	TGTGCTAGTGGTTTGGTCGCCCCCATAGCGGGGGACTCCTACAATGAGCAGTTCTTC	CASGLVAPIAGDSYNEQFF
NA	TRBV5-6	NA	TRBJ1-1	TGTGCCAGCAGGTGGGGGAACACTGAAGCTTTCTTT	CASRWGNTEAFF
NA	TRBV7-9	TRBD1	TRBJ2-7	TGTGCCAGCAGCTTAGGGGGACAGGGAGACGACGAGCAGTACTTC	CASSLGGQGDDEQYF
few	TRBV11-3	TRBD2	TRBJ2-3	TGTGCCAGCAGCTCGTCGACTAGCGGGGGGGCGACAGATACGCAGTATTTT	CASSSSTSGGATDTQYF